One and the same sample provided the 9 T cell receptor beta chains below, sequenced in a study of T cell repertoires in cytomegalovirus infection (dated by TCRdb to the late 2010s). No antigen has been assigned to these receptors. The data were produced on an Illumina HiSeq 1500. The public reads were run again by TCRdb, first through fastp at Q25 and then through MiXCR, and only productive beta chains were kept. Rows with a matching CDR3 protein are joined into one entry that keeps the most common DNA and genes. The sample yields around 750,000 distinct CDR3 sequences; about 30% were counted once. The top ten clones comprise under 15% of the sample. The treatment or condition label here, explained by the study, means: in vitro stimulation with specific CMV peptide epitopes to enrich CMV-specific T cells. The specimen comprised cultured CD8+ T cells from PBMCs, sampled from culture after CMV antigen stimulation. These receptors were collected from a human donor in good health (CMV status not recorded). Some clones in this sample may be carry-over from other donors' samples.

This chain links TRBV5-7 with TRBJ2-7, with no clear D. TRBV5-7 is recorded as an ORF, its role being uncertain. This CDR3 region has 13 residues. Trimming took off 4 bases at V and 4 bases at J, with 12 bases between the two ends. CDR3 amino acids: CASSHEIEYEQYV. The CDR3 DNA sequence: TGTGCCAGCAGCCATGAGATCGAGTACGAGCAGTACGTC.

CDR3 nucleotide sequence: TGTGCCAGTAGTATAAAGGGACAAGGAGCCCATGGCTACACCTTC. This gives the protein CASSIKGQGAHGYTF. The chain employs TRBV19 and TRBJ1-2; TRBD1 might be the D (6 bases). Germline-derived CDR1 and CDR2 are LNHDA and SQIVND (reference sequence). The V end was cut by 2 bases, the J end by 6 bases, with 16 bases between. The CDR3 consists of 15 residues.

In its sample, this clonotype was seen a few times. The CDR3 loop is CASTGDFRGGHPDTQYF. The CDR3, as DNA: TGTGCCAGCACGGGTGATTTTCGGGGGGGCCATCCAGATACGCAGTATTTT. This sequence joins TRBV5-4 and TRBJ2-3, with 8 bases identical to TRBD2. The CDR3 spans 17 residues. Germline CDR1 SGHNT, CDR2 YYREEE (reference sequence). V dropped 6 bases and J dropped 4; count of bases not matched to a gene: 16.

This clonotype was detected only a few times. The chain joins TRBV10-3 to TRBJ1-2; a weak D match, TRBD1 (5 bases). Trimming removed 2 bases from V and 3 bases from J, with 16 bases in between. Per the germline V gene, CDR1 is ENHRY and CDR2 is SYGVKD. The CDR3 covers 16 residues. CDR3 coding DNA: TGTGCCATCAGTGAGCCCGATGAGGGGAGTTACTATGGCTACACCTTC. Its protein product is CAISEPDEGSYYGYTF.

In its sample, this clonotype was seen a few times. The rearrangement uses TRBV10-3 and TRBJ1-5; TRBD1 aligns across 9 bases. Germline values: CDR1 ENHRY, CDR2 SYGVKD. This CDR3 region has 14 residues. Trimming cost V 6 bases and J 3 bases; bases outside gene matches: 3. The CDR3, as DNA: TGTGCCATCAGCGACAGGGGGAACAATCAGCCCCAGCATTTT. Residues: CAISDRGNNQPQHF.

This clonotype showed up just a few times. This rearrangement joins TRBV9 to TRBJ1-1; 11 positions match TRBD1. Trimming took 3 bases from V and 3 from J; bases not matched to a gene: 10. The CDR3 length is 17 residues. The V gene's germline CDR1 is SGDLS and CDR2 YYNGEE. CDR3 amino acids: CASSARGQGGAHTEAFF. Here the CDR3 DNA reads TGTGCCAGCAGCGCGCGGGGACAGGGGGGCGCCCACACTGAAGCTTTCTTT.

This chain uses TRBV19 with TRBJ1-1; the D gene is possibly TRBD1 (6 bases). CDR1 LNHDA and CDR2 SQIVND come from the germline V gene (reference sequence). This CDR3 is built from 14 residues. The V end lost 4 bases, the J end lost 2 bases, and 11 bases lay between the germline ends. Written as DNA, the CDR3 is TGTGCCAGTAGTAAGTGGACAGTTAACACTGAAGCTTTCTTT. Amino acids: CASSKWTVNTEAFF.

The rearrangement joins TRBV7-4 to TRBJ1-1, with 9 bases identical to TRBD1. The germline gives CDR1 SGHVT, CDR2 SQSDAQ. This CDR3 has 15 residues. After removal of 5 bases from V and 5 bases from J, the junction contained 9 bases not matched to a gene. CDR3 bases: TGTGCCAGCAGCGACGTGGGACAGGGAGGTACTGAAGCTTTCTTT. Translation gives CASSDVGQGGTEAFF.

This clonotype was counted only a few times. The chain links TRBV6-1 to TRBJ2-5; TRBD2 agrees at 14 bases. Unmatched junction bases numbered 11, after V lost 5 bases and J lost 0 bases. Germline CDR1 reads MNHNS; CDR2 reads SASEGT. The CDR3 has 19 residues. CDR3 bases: TGTGCCAGCAGTCTCCCGGGACTAGCGGGGGCCCCCTACCAAGAGACCCAGTACTTC. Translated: CASSLPGLAGAPYQETQYF.